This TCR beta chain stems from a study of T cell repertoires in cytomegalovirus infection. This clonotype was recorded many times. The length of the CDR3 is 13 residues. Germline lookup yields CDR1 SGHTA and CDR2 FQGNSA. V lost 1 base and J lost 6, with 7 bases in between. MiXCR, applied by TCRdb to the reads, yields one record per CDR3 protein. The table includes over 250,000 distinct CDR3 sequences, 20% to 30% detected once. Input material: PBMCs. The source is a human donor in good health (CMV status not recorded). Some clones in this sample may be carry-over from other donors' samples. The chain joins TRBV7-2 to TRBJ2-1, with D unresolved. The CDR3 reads CASSLVTSNEQFF. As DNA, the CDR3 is TGTGCCAGCAGCTTAGTCACCTCCAATGAGCAGTTCTTC.